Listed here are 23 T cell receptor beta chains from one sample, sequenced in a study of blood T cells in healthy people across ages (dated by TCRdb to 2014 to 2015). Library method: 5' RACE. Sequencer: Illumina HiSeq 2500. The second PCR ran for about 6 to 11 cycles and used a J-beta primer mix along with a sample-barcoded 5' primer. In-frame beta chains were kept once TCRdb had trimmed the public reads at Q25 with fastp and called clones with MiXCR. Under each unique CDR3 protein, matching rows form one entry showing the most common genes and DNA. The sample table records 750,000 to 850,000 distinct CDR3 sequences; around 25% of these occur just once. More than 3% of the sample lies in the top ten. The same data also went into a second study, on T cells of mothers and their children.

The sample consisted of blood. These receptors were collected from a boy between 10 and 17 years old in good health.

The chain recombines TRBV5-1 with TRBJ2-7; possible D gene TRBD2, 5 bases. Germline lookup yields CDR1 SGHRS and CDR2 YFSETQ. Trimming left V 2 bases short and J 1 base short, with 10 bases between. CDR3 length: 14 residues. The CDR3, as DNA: TGCGCCAGCAGCTTCGGGGATGCGTCCTACGAGCAGTACTTC. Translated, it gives CASSFGDASYEQYF.

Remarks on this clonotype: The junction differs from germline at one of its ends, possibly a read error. The chain's CDR3 is CAASRWTVQETQCF. The CDR3 region has the DNA TGTGCCGCCAGCAGATGGACGGTCCAAGAGACCCAGTGCTTC. This sequence joins TRBV15 and TRBJ2-5; D is unresolved. The CDR3 runs to 14 residues. Germline V gives CDR1 LNHNV, CDR2 YYDKDF (reference sequence).

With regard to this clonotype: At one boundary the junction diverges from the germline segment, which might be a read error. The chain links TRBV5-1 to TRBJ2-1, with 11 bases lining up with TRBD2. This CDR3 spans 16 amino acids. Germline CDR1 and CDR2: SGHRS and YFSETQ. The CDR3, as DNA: TGCGCCAGCAGCTTTGCTAGCGGGGGGTCTTACAATGAGCAGCTCTTC. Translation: CASSFASGGSYNEQLF.

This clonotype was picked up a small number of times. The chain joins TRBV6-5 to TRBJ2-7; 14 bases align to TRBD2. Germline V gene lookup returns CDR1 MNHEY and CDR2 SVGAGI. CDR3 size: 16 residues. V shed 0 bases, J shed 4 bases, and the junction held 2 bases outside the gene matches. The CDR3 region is CASSYSGLAGVYEQYF. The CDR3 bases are TGTGCCAGCAGTTACTCGGGACTAGCGGGAGTTTACGAGCAGTACTTC.

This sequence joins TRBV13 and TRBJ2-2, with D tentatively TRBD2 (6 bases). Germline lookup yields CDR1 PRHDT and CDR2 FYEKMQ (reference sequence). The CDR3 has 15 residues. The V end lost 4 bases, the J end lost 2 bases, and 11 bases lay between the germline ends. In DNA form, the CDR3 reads TGTGCCAGCAGCTCCCTAGCGTCTAACACCGGGGAGCTGTTTTTT. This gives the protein CASSSLASNTGELFF.

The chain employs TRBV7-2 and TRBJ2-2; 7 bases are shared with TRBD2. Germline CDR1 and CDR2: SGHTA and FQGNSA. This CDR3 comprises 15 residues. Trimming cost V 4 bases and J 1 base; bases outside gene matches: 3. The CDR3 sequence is CASSSSGGNTGELFF. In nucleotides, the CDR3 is TGTGCCAGCAGCTCTAGCGGAGGGAACACCGGGGAGCTGTTTTTT.

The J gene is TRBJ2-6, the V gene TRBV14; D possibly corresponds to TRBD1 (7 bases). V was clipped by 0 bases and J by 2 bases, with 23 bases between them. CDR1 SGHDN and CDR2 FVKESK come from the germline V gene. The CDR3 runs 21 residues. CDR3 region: CASSQEWVFRERGPGANVLTF. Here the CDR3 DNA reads TGTGCCAGCAGCCAAGAGTGGGTGTTTCGGGAGAGGGGGCCTGGGGCCAACGTCCTGACTTTC.

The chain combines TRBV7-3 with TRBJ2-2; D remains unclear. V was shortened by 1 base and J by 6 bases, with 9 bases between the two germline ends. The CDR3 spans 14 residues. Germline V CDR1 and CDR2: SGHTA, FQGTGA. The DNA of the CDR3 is TGTGCCAGCAGCTTAAGGCAGGAAGCCGGGGAGCTGTTTTTT. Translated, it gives CASSLRQEAGELFF.

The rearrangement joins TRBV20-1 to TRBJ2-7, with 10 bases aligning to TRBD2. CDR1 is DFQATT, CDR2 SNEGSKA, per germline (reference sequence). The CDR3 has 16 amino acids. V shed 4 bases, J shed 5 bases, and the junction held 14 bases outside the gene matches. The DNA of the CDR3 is TGCAGTGCTAATAAGCCTAGCGGGAGAAGTGGCGACGAGCAGTACTTC. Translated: CSANKPSGRSGDEQYF.

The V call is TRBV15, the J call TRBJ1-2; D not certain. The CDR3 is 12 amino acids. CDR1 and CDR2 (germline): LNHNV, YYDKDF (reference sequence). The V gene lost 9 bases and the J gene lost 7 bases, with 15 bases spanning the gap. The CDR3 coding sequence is TGTGCCACGAGAGGTTTGGTGGGTGGCTACACCTTC. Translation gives CATRGLVGGYTF.

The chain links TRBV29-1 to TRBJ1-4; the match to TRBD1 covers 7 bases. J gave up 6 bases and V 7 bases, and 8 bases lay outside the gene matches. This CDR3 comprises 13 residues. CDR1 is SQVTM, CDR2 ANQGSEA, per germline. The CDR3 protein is CSAQTGSDEKLFF. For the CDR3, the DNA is TGCAGCGCCCAGACAGGGAGTGATGAAAAACTGTTTTTT.

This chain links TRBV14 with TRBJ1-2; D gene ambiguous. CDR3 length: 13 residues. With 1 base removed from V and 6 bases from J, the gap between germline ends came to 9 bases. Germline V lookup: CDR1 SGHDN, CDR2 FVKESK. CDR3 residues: CASSQVPRDGYTF. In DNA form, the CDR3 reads TGTGCCAGCAGCCAAGTGCCAAGGGATGGCTACACCTTC.

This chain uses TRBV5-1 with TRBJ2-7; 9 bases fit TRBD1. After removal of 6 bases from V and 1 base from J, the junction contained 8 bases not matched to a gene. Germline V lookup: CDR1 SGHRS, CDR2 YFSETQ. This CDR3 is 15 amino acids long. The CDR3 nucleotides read TGCGCCAGCACCTACGGAGGACAGGGGTCCTACGAGCAGTACTTC. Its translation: CASTYGGQGSYEQYF.

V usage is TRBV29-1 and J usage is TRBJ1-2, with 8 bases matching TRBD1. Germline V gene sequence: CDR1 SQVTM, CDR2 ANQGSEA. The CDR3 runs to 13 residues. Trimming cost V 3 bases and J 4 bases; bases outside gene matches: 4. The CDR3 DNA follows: TGCAGCGTTGATGTCACAGGGGGCTATGGCTACACCTTC. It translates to CSVDVTGGYGYTF.

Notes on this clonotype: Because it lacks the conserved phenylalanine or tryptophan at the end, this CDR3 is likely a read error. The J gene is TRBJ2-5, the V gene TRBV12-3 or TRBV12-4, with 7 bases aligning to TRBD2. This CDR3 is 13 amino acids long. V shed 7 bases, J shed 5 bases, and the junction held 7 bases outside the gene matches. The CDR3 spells CASNRNGGETQYS. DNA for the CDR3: TGTGCCAGCAACCGAAACGGGGGGGAGACCCAGTACTCC.

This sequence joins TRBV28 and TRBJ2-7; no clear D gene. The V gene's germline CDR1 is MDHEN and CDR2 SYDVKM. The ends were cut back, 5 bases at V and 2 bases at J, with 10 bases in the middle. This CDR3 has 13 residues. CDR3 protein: CASSISPTYEQYF. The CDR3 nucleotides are TGTGCCAGCAGTATTTCACCAACCTACGAGCAGTACTTC.

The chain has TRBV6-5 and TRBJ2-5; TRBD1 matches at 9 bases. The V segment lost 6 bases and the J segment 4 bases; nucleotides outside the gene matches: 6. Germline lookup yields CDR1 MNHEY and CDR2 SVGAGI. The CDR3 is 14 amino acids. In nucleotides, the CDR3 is TGTGCCAGCAGGTTGGACAGGGGATTAGAGACCCAGTACTTC. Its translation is CASRLDRGLETQYF.

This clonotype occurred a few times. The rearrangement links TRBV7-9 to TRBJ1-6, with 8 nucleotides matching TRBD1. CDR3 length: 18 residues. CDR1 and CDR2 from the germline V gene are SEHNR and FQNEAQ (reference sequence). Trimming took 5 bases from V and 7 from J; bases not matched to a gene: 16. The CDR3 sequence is CASSPGQGAPNKNSPLHF. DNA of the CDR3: TGTGCCAGCAGCCCTGGACAGGGAGCCCCCAATAAGAATTCACCCCTCCACTTT.

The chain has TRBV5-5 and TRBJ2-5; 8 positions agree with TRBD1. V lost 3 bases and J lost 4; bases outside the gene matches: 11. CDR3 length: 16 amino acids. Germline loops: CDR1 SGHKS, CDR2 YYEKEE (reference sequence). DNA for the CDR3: TGTGCCAGCAGCTCCTCCCGACAGGGGATGGGAGAGACCCAGTACTTC. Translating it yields CASSSSRQGMGETQYF. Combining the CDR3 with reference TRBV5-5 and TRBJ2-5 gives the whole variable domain DAGVTQSPTHLIKTRGQQVTLRCSPISGHKSVSWYQQVLGQGPQFIFQYYEKEERGRGNFPDRFSARQFPNYSSELNVNALLLGDSALYLCASSSSRQGMGETQYFGPGTRLLVL.

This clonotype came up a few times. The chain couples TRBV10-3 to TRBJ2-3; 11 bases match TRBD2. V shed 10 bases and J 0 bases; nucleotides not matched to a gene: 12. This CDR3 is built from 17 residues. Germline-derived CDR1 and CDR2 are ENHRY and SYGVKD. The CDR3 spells CATGAGLAAFSTDTQYF. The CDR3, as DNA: TGTGCCACCGGGGCGGGACTAGCGGCCTTTAGCACAGATACGCAGTATTTT.

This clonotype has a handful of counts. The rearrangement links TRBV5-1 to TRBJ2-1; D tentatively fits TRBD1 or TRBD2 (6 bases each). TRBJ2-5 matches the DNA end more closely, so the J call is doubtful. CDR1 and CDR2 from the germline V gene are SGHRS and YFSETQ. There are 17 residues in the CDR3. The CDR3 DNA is TGCGCCAGCAGCTTGTTACCCGGGGGCCAAACACCGGAGACCCAGTACTTC. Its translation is CASSLLPGGQTPETQYF.

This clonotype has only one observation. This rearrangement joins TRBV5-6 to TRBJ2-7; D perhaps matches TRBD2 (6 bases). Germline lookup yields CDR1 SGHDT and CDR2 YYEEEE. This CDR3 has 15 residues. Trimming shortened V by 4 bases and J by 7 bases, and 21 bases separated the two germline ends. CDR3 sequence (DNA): TGTGCCAGCAGCCCCCCCGGACTAAGCAGGTATGAGCAGTACTTC. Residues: CASSPPGLSRYEQYF.

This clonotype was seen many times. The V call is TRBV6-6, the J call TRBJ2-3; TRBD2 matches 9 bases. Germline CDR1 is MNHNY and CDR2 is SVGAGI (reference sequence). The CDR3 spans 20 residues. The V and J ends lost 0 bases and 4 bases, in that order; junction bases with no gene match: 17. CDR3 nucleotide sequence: TGTGCCAGCAGTTACTCGGGGGTAGCGGGGGACCATCCAGCTCCAGATACGCAGTATTTT. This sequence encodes CASSYSGVAGDHPAPDTQYF.